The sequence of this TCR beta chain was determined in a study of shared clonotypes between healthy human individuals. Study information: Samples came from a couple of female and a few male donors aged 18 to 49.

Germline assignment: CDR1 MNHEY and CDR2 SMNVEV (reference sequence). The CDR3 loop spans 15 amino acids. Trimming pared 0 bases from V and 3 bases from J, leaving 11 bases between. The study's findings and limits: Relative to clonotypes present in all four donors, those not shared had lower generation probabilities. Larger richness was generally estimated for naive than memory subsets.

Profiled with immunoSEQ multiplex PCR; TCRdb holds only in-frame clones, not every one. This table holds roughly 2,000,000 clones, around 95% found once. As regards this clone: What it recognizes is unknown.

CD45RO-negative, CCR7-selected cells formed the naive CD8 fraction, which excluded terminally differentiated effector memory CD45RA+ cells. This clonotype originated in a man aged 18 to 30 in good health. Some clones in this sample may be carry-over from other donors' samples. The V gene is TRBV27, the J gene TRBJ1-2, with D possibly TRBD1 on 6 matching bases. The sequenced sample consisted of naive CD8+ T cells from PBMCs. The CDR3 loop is CASSLSPTGYYGYTF. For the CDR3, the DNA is TGTGCCAGCAGTTTATCTCCCACAGGGTACTATGGCTACACCTTC.